The rows below give T cell receptor beta chains drawn from one sample of a study of blood T cell repertoires in COVID-19. Clones were read by immunoSEQ multiplex PCR, and TCRdb kept only the in-frame ones, dropping some. The sample shows 300,000 to 500,000 clones, 88% of them seen only once. Sample: PBMCs or T cells enriched from blood (not recorded which). The receptor source for this set is a woman aged 25 to 39 with acute COVID-19. Both conserved end residues are trimmed from each CDR3. Clone sizes are given selectively: once, few, many, or a class where the clone is expanded.

clone_size	j_call	v_call	cdr3_aa
.	TRBJ1-2	TRBV27	ASSHRGLYGYT
.	TRBJ2-7	TRBV4-1	ASSPRQGLYEQY
once	TRBJ2-2	TRBV14	ASSQYEAGGYTGELF
.	TRBJ1-1	TRBV29-1	SVETRVRDTEAF
.	TRBJ1-4	TRBV18	ASSSNQVAGGGNEKLF
.	TRBJ2-7	TRBV19	ASSIQGALRNEQY
few	TRBJ1-2	TRBV28	ASRSYTGIRNYGYT
.	TRBJ1-2	TRBV5-1	ASSLGQVYGYT
.	TRBJ2-7	TRBV2	ASSSQRTGTGGYEQY
few	TRBJ1-2	TRBV6-1	ASSEVLTGRNYGYT
.	TRBJ1-6	TRBV2	ASSAGHNSPLH
.	TRBJ1-4	TRBV5-1	ASSVQGARSNEKLF
.	TRBJ2-3	TRBV10-3	AISVLDRGRDTQY
.	TRBJ1-4	TRBV7-9	ASSSDRGNEKLF
once	TRBJ2-5	TRBV11-2	ASSFTRTYQETQY
.	TRBJ1-6	TRBV6-5	ASSNLGQRNSPLH
.	TRBJ2-2	TRBV29-1	SVDSANTGELF
.	TRBJ2-1	TRBV19	ASSIVLYNEQF
.	TRBJ2-3	TRBV4-1	ASSKTDRAVTDTQY
.	TRBJ1-6	TRBV30	AWRGQEGNSPLH
few	TRBJ1-4	TRBV10-3	AIGTGDEKLF
.	TRBJ1-2	TRBV6-2/TRBV6-3	ASSYGYRRREGYT
.	TRBJ1-6	TRBV5-1	ASSPGLPGDNSPLH
many	TRBJ1-6	TRBV7-9	ASSPARGVFNSPLH
.	TRBJ1-2	TRBV12-3/TRBV12-4	ASSDSVYGYT
.	TRBJ2-7	TRBV5-4	ASSLGGTYEQY
.	TRBJ1-1	TRBV29-1	SVGTGSEAF
.	TRBJ1-1	TRBV6-4	ASSRQANTEAF
.	TRBJ2-3	TRBV7-9	ASSERGQGARGRTDTQY
.	TRBJ1-5	TRBV12-3/TRBV12-4	ASSLQGHQPQH
.	TRBJ1-4	TRBV5-1	ASSLVGATAGWLF
few	TRBJ1-4	TRBV18	ASSPRPGTGGESAGEKLF
once	TRBJ2-7	TRBV7-9	ASSSTGDHYEQY
.	TRBJ1-4	TRBV19	ASSIPGSKEKLF
.	TRBJ2-7	TRBV6-5	ASSLRGGDFEQY
.	TRBJ1-1	TRBV5-1	ASKQGQVNTEAF
.	TRBJ2-5	TRBV24-1	ATSASKGEETQY
.	TRBJ2-7	TRBV6-5	ASSPGPYEQY
.	TRBJ1-2	TRBV24-1	ATSENQGAVGYT
.	TRBJ1-2	TRBV4-1	ASSQPRTGKYGYT
.	TRBJ1-5	TRBV7-2	ASSPQGNSNQPQH
.	TRBJ2-7	TRBV5-1	ASRAGDTYEQY
.	TRBJ1-2	TRBV2	ASKGRGLDGYT
.	TRBJ2-7	TRBV5-1	ASANGGVMEQY
.	TRBJ1-1	TRBV13	ASSLAGEGTEAF
.	TRBJ2-2	TRBV9	ASSPLTGGTGELF
once	TRBJ1-3	TRBV30	AWSLNSGAGGNTIY
.	TRBJ1-1	TRBV6-6	ASSPTGTGSKNTEAF
.	TRBJ2-1	TRBV6-2/TRBV6-3	ASSSHRAGGLYNEQF
.	TRBJ2-3	TRBV4-1	ASSRQAGTDTQY
.	TRBJ1-5	TRBV19	ASSIQPKRSMNQPQH
.	TRBJ2-1	TRBV6-4	ASSETTGRNEQF
few	TRBJ1-6	TRBV6-5	ASSLIIGTPNSPLH
.	TRBJ2-7	TRBV12-3/TRBV12-4	ASSGQGPHEQY
.	TRBJ1-5	TRBV5-1	ASSLGDARGNQPQH